Here is one T cell receptor (beta chain) with its context. Its antigen is unidentified. The CDR3 loop spans 15 amino acids. Trimming removed 3 bases from V and 6 bases from J, with 17 bases in between. Germline V gives CDR1 LNHDA, CDR2 SQIVND (reference sequence). This specimen comes from a study of shared clonotypes between healthy human individuals. Cells designated naive CD8 were CD45RO-negative and were positively selected for CCR7, with terminally differentiated effector memory CD45RA+ cells excluded. Recent vaccinations or acute infections were absent in the healthy HIV-negative adult donors. Findings and limits, study-wide: The study generally estimated greater richness for naive than memory subsets.

The assay was immunoSEQ multiplex PCR, and TCRdb's table has in-frame clones only and misses some. The repertoire holds some 2,000,000 clones, with 85% to 95% as singletons. This rearrangement joins TRBV19 to TRBJ1-2, with no clear D. The TCR sequence derives from a man aged 18-30 years in good health. Material: naive CD8+ T cells sorted from blood. In DNA form, the CDR3 reads TGTGCCAGTAGTATGAGTAAAAGGATGACGGATGGCTACACCTTC. It is translated as CASSMSKRMTDGYTF. Based on the CDR3 plus reference TRBV19 and TRBJ1-2, the full variable domain is DGGITQSPKYLFRKEGQNVTLSCEQNLNHDAMYWYRQDPGQGLRLIYYSQIVNDFQKGDIAEGYSVSREKKESFPLTVTSAQKNPTAFYLCASSMSKRMTDGYTFGSGTRLTVV.